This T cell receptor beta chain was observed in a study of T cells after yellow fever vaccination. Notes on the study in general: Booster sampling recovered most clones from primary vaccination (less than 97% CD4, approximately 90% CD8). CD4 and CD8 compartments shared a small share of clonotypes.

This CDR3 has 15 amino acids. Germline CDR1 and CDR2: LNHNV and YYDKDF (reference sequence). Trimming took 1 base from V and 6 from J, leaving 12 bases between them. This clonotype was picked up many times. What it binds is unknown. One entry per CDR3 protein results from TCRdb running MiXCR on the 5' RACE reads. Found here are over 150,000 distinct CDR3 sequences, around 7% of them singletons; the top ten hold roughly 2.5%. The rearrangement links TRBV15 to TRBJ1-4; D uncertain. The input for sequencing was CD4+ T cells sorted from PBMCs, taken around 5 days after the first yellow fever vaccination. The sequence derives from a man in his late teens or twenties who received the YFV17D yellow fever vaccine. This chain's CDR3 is CATSRAGFGDEKLFF. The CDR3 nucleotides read TGTGCCACCAGCAGAGCGGGGTTTGGGGATGAAAAACTGTTTTTT. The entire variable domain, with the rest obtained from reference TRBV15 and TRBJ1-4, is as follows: DAMVIQNPRYQVTQFGKPVTLSCSQTLNHNVMYWYQQKSSQAPKLLFHYYDKDFNNEADTPDNFQSRRPNTSFCFLDIRSPGLGDTAMYLCATSRAGFGDEKLFFGSGTQLSVL.